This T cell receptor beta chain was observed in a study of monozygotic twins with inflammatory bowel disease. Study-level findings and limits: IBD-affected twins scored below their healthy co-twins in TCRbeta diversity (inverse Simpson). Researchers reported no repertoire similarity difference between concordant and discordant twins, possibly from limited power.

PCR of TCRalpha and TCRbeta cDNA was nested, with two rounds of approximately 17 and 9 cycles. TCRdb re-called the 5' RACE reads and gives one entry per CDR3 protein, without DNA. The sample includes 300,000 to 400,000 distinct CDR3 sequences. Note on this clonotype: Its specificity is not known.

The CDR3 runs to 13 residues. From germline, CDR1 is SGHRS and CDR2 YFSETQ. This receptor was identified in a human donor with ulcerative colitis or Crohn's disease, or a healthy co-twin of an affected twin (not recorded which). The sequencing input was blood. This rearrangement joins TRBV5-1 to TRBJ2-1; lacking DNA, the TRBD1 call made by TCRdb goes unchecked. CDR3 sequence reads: CASSSTEFNEQFF.